This entry describes one T cell receptor beta chain. Its antigen is currently unknown. The data originate from a study of cytomegalovirus exposure and HLA in healthy donors. Across the study: Both the approximately 120 validation repertoires and the approximately 640 first-cohort repertoires used the same platform, as reported by a later analysis. General study results and limits: Later, an analysis found that TCR clusters from the first cohort tended to co-occur in the roughly 110 validation repertoires. Among TCR beta chains, those listed as cytomegalovirus-associated numbered about 150.

Method: immunoSEQ multiplex PCR; TCRdb's copy keeps in-frame clones and lacks some. The sample shows under 250,000 clones, roughly 80% of them seen only once. The germline V gene has CDR1 GTSNPN and CDR2 SVGIG (reference sequence). The ends lost 8 bases at V and 10 bases at J; junction bases unmatched: 11. The length of the CDR3 is 13 residues. The J gene is TRBJ1-4, the V gene TRBV30; TRBD1 matches 9 bases. The specimen sequenced was PBMCs. This clonotype was sampled from a woman aged 18-29 years in good health and CMV-seronegative. Here the CDR3 DNA reads TGTGCCGGAAATCCGGGACAGGGACTAAAACTGTTTTTT. Translating it yields CAGNPGQGLKLFF.